A single sample is the source of the 26 T cell receptor beta chains below, sequenced in a study of blood T cell repertoires in COVID-19. Profiled with immunoSEQ multiplex PCR; TCRdb holds only in-frame clones, not every one. This table has roughly 250,000 clones, over 80% appearing once. The sequenced sample consisted of peripheral blood. Every receptor here comes from a human donor in a cohort sampled during active COVID-19.

This chain joins TRBV5-1 and TRBJ2-3, with 8 positions matching TRBD2. Germline CDR1 and CDR2: SGHRS and YFSETQ. The CDR3 is 16 amino acids. V shed 0 bases, J shed 3 bases, and the junction held 6 bases outside the gene matches. CDR3 DNA sequence: TGCGCCAGCAGCTTGGATCGGCTAGCGGGTACAGATACGCAGTATTTT. Its translation is CASSLDRLAGTDTQYF.

This chain uses TRBV5-4 with TRBJ2-1; 14 bases are shared with TRBD2. The CDR3 sequence is 17 residues long. Unmatched junction bases numbered 6, after V lost 4 bases and J lost 3 bases. CDR1 and CDR2 (germline): SGHNT, YYREEE (reference sequence). DNA of the CDR3: TGTGCCAGCAGCCCTGGACTAGCGGGGGGTCTCTACAATGAGCAGTTCTTC. This codes for CASSPGLAGGLYNEQFF.

The chain combines TRBV6-5 with TRBJ2-1, with D possibly matching TRBD2 (7 bases). The CDR3 is made up of 16 amino acids. Germline CDR1 reads MNHEY; CDR2 reads SVGAGI. Trimming left V 0 bases short and J 4 bases short, with 13 bases between. This CDR3 is CASSYSRRGRYNEQFF. CDR3 nucleotide sequence: TGTGCCAGCAGTTACTCGAGGCGGGGGCGATACAATGAGCAGTTCTTC.

J is TRBJ2-3 and V is TRBV9; 12 bases line up with TRBD2. The V and J ends lost 0 bases and 0 bases, in that order; junction bases with no gene match: 5. The CDR3 has 18 residues. Germline CDR1 is SGDLS and CDR2 is YYNGEE. The CDR3 protein is CASSVGLAGEISTDTQYF. The CDR3 DNA reads as TGTGCCAGCAGCGTAGGACTAGCGGGGGAGATTAGCACAGATACGCAGTATTTT.

This clone was seen a single time. V gene TRBV4-2 combines with J gene TRBJ2-7; 10 nucleotides align to TRBD1. V shed 4 bases, J shed 6 bases, and the junction held 12 bases outside the gene matches. CDR1 and CDR2 (germline): LGHNA, YNFKEQ. The CDR3 totals 16 residues. Written as DNA, the CDR3 is TGTGCCAGCAGCCTTTTTCCGGGACAGGGGAACGGCGAGCAGTACTTC. Encoded protein: CASSLFPGQGNGEQYF.

The table lists this clone with a few counts. The gene calls are TRBV10-3 and TRBJ2-7, with D perhaps matching TRBD2 (5 bases). The CDR3 is 19 residues long. Trimming pared 0 bases from V and 0 bases from J, leaving 21 bases between. Germline lookup yields CDR1 ENHRY and CDR2 SYGVKD. CDR3 nucleotides: TGTGCCATCAGTGAGTCGAACATCGGGAAGGGCCGTTTCTCCTACGAGCAGTACTTC. Translated: CAISESNIGKGRFSYEQYF.

CDR3 DNA sequence: TGTGCCAGCAGCTTGCTCAATGAGCAGTTCTTC. This codes for CASSLLNEQFF. This sequence joins TRBV5-6 and TRBJ2-1; no firm D call. V was shortened by 1 base and J by 6 bases, with 2 bases between the two germline ends. CDR3 length: 11 amino acids. Germline-derived CDR1 and CDR2 are SGHDT and YYEEEE. The complete variable domain, with remaining parts taken from reference TRBV5-6 and TRBJ2-1, reads DAGVTQSPTHLIKTRGQQVTLRCSPKSGHDTVSWYQQALGQGPQFIFQYYEEEERQRGNFPDRFSGHQFPNYSSELNVNALLLGDSALYLCASSLLNEQFFGPGTRLTVL.

This chain links TRBV10-3 with TRBJ1-2, with 9 bases matching TRBD1. Germline V lookup: CDR1 ENHRY, CDR2 SYGVKD. CDR3 length: 18 residues. The trim removed 0 bases at V and 3 bases at J, leaving 11 bases unmatched. CDR3 nucleotide sequence: TGTGCCATCAGTGAGTCAAAACGGGACAGGGTTATAGACTATGGCTACACCTTC. Protein: CAISESKRDRVIDYGYTF.

This clone was detected only a few times. The V call is TRBV3-1 (or the pseudogene TRBV3-2), the J call TRBJ2-7, with 8 positions matching TRBD2. The length of the CDR3 is 18 residues. The V and J ends lost 4 bases and 3 bases, in that order; junction bases with no gene match: 17. Germline CDR1 and CDR2: LGHDT and YNNKEL (reference sequence). The CDR3 is CASSPVLAGTRLRYEQYF. The CDR3 DNA sequence: TGTGCCAGCAGCCCCGTATTAGCCGGGACTAGATTACGCTACGAGCAGTACTTC.

This sequence joins TRBV11-3 and TRBJ1-1; possibly TRBD1 for D (5 bases). Germline CDR1 is SGHNT and CDR2 is YENEEA. The length of the CDR3 is 14 residues. Trimming removed 2 bases from V and 2 bases from J, with 9 bases in between. For the CDR3, the DNA is TGTGCCAGCAGCTTACGGGGGGATAACACTGAAGCTTTCTTT. Amino acids: CASSLRGDNTEAFF.

This clone was found once. CDR3 nucleotide sequence: TGTGCCAGCAGCCAAGGGGGCGGGACAGGGGCCTTCTATGGCTACACCTTC. Translating it yields CASSQGGGTGAFYGYTF. The V and J genes are TRBV4-2 and TRBJ1-2; TRBD1 aligns across 10 bases. After removal of 1 base from V and 4 bases from J, the junction contained 9 bases not matched to a gene. The germline V gene has CDR1 LGHNA and CDR2 YNFKEQ. The CDR3 runs to 17 residues.

The chain combines TRBV7-9 with TRBJ2-3; 9 bases align to TRBD2. The ends lost 5 bases at V and 6 bases at J; junction bases unmatched: 9. The CDR3 spans 15 residues. CDR1 and CDR2 from the germline V gene are SEHNR and FQNEAQ (reference sequence). The DNA of the CDR3 is TGTGCCAGCAGCCACGCTAGCGGGACAAGGGATACGCAGTATTTT. The encoded protein is CASSHASGTRDTQYF.

The V gene is TRBV10-3, the J gene TRBJ1-2; the match to TRBD1 covers 7 bases. The CDR3 covers 12 residues. V was clipped by 4 bases and J by 4 bases; unmatched bases: 0. Germline CDR1 and CDR2: ENHRY and SYGVKD. The DNA of the CDR3 is TGTGCCATCAGTGGACAGGGCTATGGCTACACCTTC. Residues: CAISGQGYGYTF.

The chain is built from TRBV27 and TRBJ1-5; D is undetermined. From germline, CDR1 is MNHEY and CDR2 SMNVEV (reference sequence). The CDR3 spans 14 residues. V was trimmed by 5 bases and J by 3 bases, leaving 11 bases between them. The CDR3 bases are TGTGCCAGCAGTCCGACATGGGCCAATCAGCCCCAGCATTTT. Its translation is CASSPTWANQPQHF.

This chain joins TRBV18 and TRBJ2-1; 8 bases match TRBD2. Germline CDR1 is KGHSH and CDR2 is LQKENI. With V trimmed by 6 bases and J by 6 bases, 10 bases remained unmatched. This CDR3 comprises 15 residues. The CDR3 region has the DNA TGTGCCAGCTCCCTATACGGAGCGGGAGTCAATGAGCAGTTCTTC. Translated, it gives CASSLYGAGVNEQFF.

The V and J genes are TRBV6-1 and TRBJ1-3; 9 positions match TRBD1. CDR3 size: 16 residues. With V trimmed by 4 bases and J by 3 bases, 7 bases remained unmatched. Germline V gene lookup returns CDR1 MNHNS and CDR2 SASEGT. The CDR3 DNA reads TGTGCCAGCAGTGTACACAGGGGGCGCATTGGAAACACCATATATTTT. This encodes CASSVHRGRIGNTIYF.

The chain carries TRBV5-4 and TRBJ2-5; 8 nucleotides align to TRBD2. This CDR3 is built from 15 residues. J gave up 5 bases and V 3 bases, and 9 bases lay outside the gene matches. Germline-derived CDR1 and CDR2 are SGHNT and YYREEE (reference sequence). CDR3 coding DNA: TGTGCCAGCAGCTCTTATAGCGGGGTGGGGGAGACCCAGTACTTC. The encoded protein is CASSSYSGVGETQYF.

The table lists this clone with a few counts. This rearrangement joins TRBV6-5 to TRBJ2-2, with 9 bases that match TRBD1. The V segment lost 9 bases and the J segment 6 bases; nucleotides outside the gene matches: 8. Looked up from germline, CDR1 is MNHEY and CDR2 is SVGAGI. This CDR3 spans 14 amino acids. CDR3 residues: CASRTGEGSGELFF. In DNA form, the CDR3 reads TGTGCCAGTAGGACAGGGGAAGGATCCGGGGAGCTGTTTTTT.

The rearrangement joins TRBV6-6 to TRBJ2-3; 14 bases are shared with TRBD2. V lost 6 bases, J lost 0 bases, and 5 bases stayed unmatched. Germline lookup yields CDR1 MNHNY and CDR2 SVGAGI (reference sequence). This CDR3 comprises 17 residues. The DNA of the CDR3 is TGTGCCAGCAGGCGACTAGCGGGGGGGCGGAGCACAGATACGCAGTATTTT. It encodes CASRRLAGGRSTDTQYF.

This clone was seen only a few times. The chain recombines TRBV18 with TRBJ2-7; 7 bases line up with TRBD2. CDR3 size: 15 residues. The trim removed 0 bases at V and 7 bases at J, leaving 9 bases unmatched. The germline V gene has CDR1 KGHSH and CDR2 LQKENI. As DNA, the CDR3 is TGTGCCAGCTCACCACCGGGGTTTCAGGGAGGGGAGCAGTACTTC. Translating gives CASSPPGFQGGEQYF.

The CDR3 DNA reads TGTGCCAGCAGCCCCTCGGGGGCCAACGTCCTGACTTTC. Residues: CASSPSGANVLTF. The V call is TRBV28, the J call TRBJ2-6; D gene uncertain. CDR3 size: 13 residues. Germline V lookup: CDR1 MDHEN, CDR2 SYDVKM. Trimming took 6 bases from V and 4 from J, leaving 7 bases between them. The complete variable domain, with remaining parts taken from reference TRBV28 and TRBJ2-6, reads DVKVTQSSRYLVKRTGEKVFLECVQDMDHENMFWYRQDPGLGLRLIYFSYDVKMKEKGDIPEGYSVSREKKERFSLILESASTNQTSMYLCASSPSGANVLTFGAGSRLTVL.

V gene TRBV6-5 combines with J gene TRBJ1-3, with D perhaps matching TRBD1 (5 bases). This CDR3 has 15 residues. Looked up from germline, CDR1 is MNHEY and CDR2 is SVGAGI. Trimming took off 0 bases at V and 5 bases at J, with 11 bases between the two ends. CDR3 sequence: CASSYSGGRRNTIYF. CDR3 DNA: TGTGCCAGCAGTTACTCGGGGGGGAGGAGAAACACCATATATTTT.

The V call is TRBV6-2 or TRBV6-3, the J call TRBJ1-5; TRBD1 matches at 7 bases. Germline V gene lookup returns CDR1 MNHEY and CDR2 SVGEGT. The CDR3 is 17 amino acids. With V trimmed by 0 bases and J by 0 bases, 5 bases remained unmatched. The CDR3 sequence: CASSYSSDRVSNQPQHF. The DNA for the CDR3 is TGTGCCAGCAGTTACTCGTCCGACAGGGTTAGCAATCAGCCCCAGCATTTT.

This chain joins TRBV6-4 and TRBJ1-1; D gene ambiguous. CDR1 MRHNA and CDR2 SNTAGT come from the germline V gene. V lost 4 bases, J lost 1 base, and 10 bases lay in between. This CDR3 comprises 14 residues. CDR3 nucleotides: TGTGCCAGCAGTGTGGAGGGAGGGAACACTGAAGCTTTCTTT. Amino acids: CASSVEGGNTEAFF.

The V gene is TRBV5-4, the J gene TRBJ2-4; TRBD2 matches at 9 bases. Looked up from germline, CDR1 is SGHNT and CDR2 is YYREEE (reference sequence). The CDR3 length is 16 residues. The junction had 12 bases not matched to a gene; V was cut back by 3 bases and J by 8 bases. CDR3 sequence (DNA): TGTGCCAGCAGCTCCTTCCCTAGCGGGATTCGGGACATTCAGTACTTC. It codes for CASSSFPSGIRDIQYF.

The genes are TRBV3-1 (or the pseudogene TRBV3-2) and TRBJ2-1; tentative D call: TRBD2 (5 bases). The V end lost 1 base, the J end lost 9 bases, and 19 bases lay between the germline ends. There are 16 residues in the CDR3. The germline gives CDR1 LGHDT, CDR2 YNNKEL (reference sequence). The CDR3 DNA reads TGTGCCAGCAGCCAAGGAGCGGCCATCACGACGGGTGAGCAGTTCTTC. As protein: CASSQGAAITTGEQFF.